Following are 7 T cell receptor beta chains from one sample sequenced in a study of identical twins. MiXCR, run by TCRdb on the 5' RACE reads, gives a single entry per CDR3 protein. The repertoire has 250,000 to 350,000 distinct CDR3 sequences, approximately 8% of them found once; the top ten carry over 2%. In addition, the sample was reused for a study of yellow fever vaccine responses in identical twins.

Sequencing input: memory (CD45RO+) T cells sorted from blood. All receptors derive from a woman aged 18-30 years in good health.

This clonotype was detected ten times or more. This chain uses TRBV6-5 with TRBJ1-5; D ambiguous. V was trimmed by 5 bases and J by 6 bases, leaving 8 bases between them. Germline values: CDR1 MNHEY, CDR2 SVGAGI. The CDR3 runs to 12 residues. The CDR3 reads CASSTSAQPQHF. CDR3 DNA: TGTGCCAGCAGTACAAGCGCTCAGCCCCAGCATTTT.

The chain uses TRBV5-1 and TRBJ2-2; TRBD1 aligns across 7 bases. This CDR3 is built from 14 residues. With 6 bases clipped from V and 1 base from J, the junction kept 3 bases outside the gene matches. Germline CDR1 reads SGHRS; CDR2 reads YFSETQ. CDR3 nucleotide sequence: TGCGCCAGCAACCGACAGGGGAACACCGGGGAGCTGTTTTTT. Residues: CASNRQGNTGELFF.

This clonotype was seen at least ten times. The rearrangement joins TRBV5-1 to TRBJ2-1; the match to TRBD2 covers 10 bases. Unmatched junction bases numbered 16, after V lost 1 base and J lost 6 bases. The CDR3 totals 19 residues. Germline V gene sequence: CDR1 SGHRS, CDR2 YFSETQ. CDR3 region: CASSLKSSGSGRIPNEQFF. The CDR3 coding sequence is TGCGCCAGCAGCTTGAAGTCTTCCGGTAGCGGGAGGATCCCCAATGAGCAGTTCTTC.

CDR3 nucleotides: TGCGCCAGCAGCTTCGGGGACAGGGTCGCTAACTATGGCTACACCTTC. This sequence encodes CASSFGDRVANYGYTF. This sequence joins TRBV5-1 and TRBJ1-2; the match to TRBD1 covers 9 bases. The V and J ends lost 2 bases and 0 bases, in that order; junction bases with no gene match: 5. This CDR3 region has 16 residues. The germline CDR1 and CDR2 sequences are SGHRS and YFSETQ.

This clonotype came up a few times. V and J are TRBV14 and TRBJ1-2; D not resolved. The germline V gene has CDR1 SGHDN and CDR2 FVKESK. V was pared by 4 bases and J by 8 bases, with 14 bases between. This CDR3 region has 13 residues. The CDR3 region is CASSRAAASGYTF. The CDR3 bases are TGTGCCAGCAGCCGGGCGGCCGCCTCGGGCTACACCTTC.

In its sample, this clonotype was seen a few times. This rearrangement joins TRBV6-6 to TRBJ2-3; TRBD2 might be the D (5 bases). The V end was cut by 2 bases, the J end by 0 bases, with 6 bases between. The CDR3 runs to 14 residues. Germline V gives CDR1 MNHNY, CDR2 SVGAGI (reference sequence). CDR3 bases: TGTGCCAGCAGTTACGGCGGGAGCACAGATACGCAGTATTTT. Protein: CASSYGGSTDTQYF.

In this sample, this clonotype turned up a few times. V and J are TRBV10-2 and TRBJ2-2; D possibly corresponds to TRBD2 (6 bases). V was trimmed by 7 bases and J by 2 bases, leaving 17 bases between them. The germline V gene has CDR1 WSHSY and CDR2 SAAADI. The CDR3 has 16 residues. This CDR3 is CASTIWRGVNTGELFF. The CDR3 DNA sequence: TGCGCCAGCACCATTTGGAGGGGCGTAAACACCGGGGAGCTGTTTTTT.